Sequencing of this T cell receptor (beta chain) was carried out in a study of blood T cell repertoires in COVID-19. Study overall: Specimens from acute and convalescent COVID-19 originated in the United States, Italy and Spain. Sources were T cells, B-cell-depleted T cells, or PBMCs; the material itself was cDNA or gDNA.

Authors' analysis steps: Reference gene primer amplification gave estimated nucleated cell counts. Sequenced by immunoSEQ multiplex PCR; TCRdb stores in-frame clones only, minus some. The D gene and trimming were derived from the DNA, and the V and J assignments and clone size from that table. The profile shows around 99,000 clones, approximately 82% of them singletons. J was trimmed by 0 bases and V by 4 bases; bases with no gene match: 8. This CDR3 spans 18 amino acids. Germline values: CDR1 SGHDN, CDR2 FVKESK. The V gene is TRBV14, the J gene TRBJ2-6, with 8 bases lining up with TRBD1. The clonotype comes from a woman aged 80 or older with active or convalescent COVID-19. The sequenced sample consisted of peripheral blood. The DNA for the CDR3 is TGTGCCAGCAGCCCTTGGACAGGGAGCTTCTCTGGGGCCAACGTCCTGACTTTC. As protein: CASSPWTGSFSGANVLTF.